This TCR beta chain originates from a study of patients and donors after allogeneic stem cell transplantation (dated by TCRdb to 2019 to 2021). The library was generated by RT-PCR. The sequencer listed for this sample is NextSeq 550. TCRdb reanalyzed the raw reads on its own, using fastp at Q25 for trimming and MiXCR for clone calling, and kept in-frame beta chains. Rows with one shared CDR3 protein collapse into an entry with the most common genes and DNA. The sample profile shows roughly 200,000 distinct CDR3 sequences; roughly 38% of them were found once. About 9.9% of the sample goes to the ten largest clones. This clonotype was observed a few times. The antigen it recognizes is unknown. Per-base quality was not reported, and no clone a single base away is much larger than it. From its cysteine to its phenylalanine, the CDR3 spans 15 amino acids. The DNA shown is the 45-base CDR3, in frame from base 1. From V the trimming removes 2 bases and from J it removes 6 bases, while the gene matches leave 3 bases of the junction unaccounted for.

The sequence derives from a human donor who was either an allogeneic HSCT recipient or a stem cell or donor lymphocyte infusion donor (not recorded which). It is not recorded whose cells these are; they may come from a transplant donor. Source material: blood, either unsorted or a sorted T cell fraction (not recorded which). The chain is assembled from TRBV12-3 or TRBV12-4 and TRBJ1-4; the central 10 bases match TRBD1. The CDR3 region: CASSLLGTGDEKLFF. The DNA sequence reads TGTGCCAGCAGTTTACTGGGGACAGGGGATGAAAAACTGTTTTTT.